This is a list of T cell receptor beta chains from one sample in a study of blood T cell repertoires in COVID-19. The data were produced by immunoSEQ multiplex PCR, yet TCRdb's version contains in-frame clones alone and is incomplete. The table lists some 210,000 clones, 89% of them singletons. What was sequenced was peripheral blood. Source of these receptors: a man between 60 and 75 years old who had recovered from COVID-19. Both conserved end residues are part of each CDR3. A D gene is named only where the DNA matches it firmly. Some rows have no size entry. The others give once, few or many, or a class for an expanded clone.

J,size,D,V,DNA,CDR3
TRBJ2-5,.,.,TRBV5-5,TGTGCCAGCAACGAACAGGGGAGGAAGGAGACCCAGTACTTC,CASNEQGRKETQYF
TRBJ2-3,.,TRBD1,TRBV4-2,TGTGCCAGCAGCCAAGATTCAGGGACAGGGGGTCTCGAAGATACGCAGTATTTT,CASSQDSGTGGLEDTQYF
TRBJ2-1,.,TRBD2,TRBV6-1,TGTGCCAGCAGTGAAGTAACTAGCGGGAACAATGAGCAGTTCTTC,CASSEVTSGNNEQFF
TRBJ2-1,.,.,TRBV27,TGTGCCAGCAGTTTGGGGCAGGGAGGTAATGAGCAGTTCTTC,CASSLGQGGNEQFF
TRBJ2-2,few,TRBD1,TRBV6-1,TGTGCCAGCAGTGAAGCGCGGACAGGGACCACCGGGGAGCTGTTTTTT,CASSEARTGTTGELFF
TRBJ2-2,.,TRBD2,TRBV5-1,TGCGCCAGCAGCCATGGACTAGCGGTTAACACCGGGGAGCTGTTTTTT,CASSHGLAVNTGELFF
TRBJ1-2,.,.,TRBV3-1/TRBV3-2,TGTGCCAGCAGCCCTCCCGCGAGCCAGGGTAACTATGGCTACACCTTC,CASSPPASQGNYGYTF
TRBJ2-2,.,TRBD1,TRBV5-4,TGTGCCAGCAGCTTCCCGACAGGGGACACCGGGGAGCTGTTTTTT,CASSFPTGDTGELFF
TRBJ1-1,.,.,TRBV7-2,TGTGCCAGCAGCTTGTACAGACTGAACACTGAAGCTTTCTTT,CASSLYRLNTEAFF
TRBJ2-3,.,.,TRBV5-1,TGCGCCAGCAGCTACAGCGGAACTAGCACAGATACGCAGTATTTT,CASSYSGTSTDTQYF
TRBJ2-7,once,.,TRBV5-6,TGTGCCAGCAGCGCCTCGGGGAAGATCTACGAGCAGTACTTC,CASSASGKIYEQYF
TRBJ1-5,.,TRBD1,TRBV7-9,TGTGCCAGCAGCTTTGGGACAGAGAATCAGCCCCAGCATTTT,CASSFGTENQPQHF
TRBJ2-3,.,.,TRBV7-2,TGTGCCAGCAGCTTGGAGGGAGGATCAGATACGCAGTATTTT,CASSLEGGSDTQYF
TRBJ1-2,.,TRBD1,TRBV9,TGTGCCAGCAGCGTAAGACAGGGAGCTGGCTACACCTTC,CASSVRQGAGYTF
TRBJ2-7,.,TRBD2,TRBV7-2,TGTTCCACGAGGCTAGCGGGGCCCGAGCAGTACTTC,CSTRLAGPEQYF
TRBJ1-2,.,TRBD1,TRBV19,TGTGCCAGTAGTATAGGGGCCGGACAGGACTTCTATGGCTACACCTTC,CASSIGAGQDFYGYTF
TRBJ2-2,.,.,TRBV10-2,TGCGCCAGCAGTGTAACAGTCGGGGAGCTGTTTTTT,CASSVTVGELFF
TRBJ2-7,.,TRBD1,TRBV27,TGTGCCAGCAGTCCGGGACAGGGGTTCGAGCAGTACTTC,CASSPGQGFEQYF
TRBJ1-5,.,.,TRBV24-1,TGTTCCAGACAGCCTTTAGGGCCCCAGCATTTT,CSRQPLGPQHF
TRBJ1-5,.,.,TRBV27,TGTGCCAGCAGTCCCTCGGGGAGGGGGGCGCATCAGCCCCAGCATTTT,CASSPSGRGAHQPQHF
TRBJ1-6,.,TRBD1,TRBV18,TGTGCCAGCTCACCGGAACAGGGGGTGTCACCCCTCCACTTT,CASSPEQGVSPLHF
TRBJ1-1,.,.,TRBV28,TGTGCCAGCAGTGGTCGGGGGGACACTGAAGCTTTCTTT,CASSGRGDTEAFF
TRBJ2-7,.,.,TRBV13,TGTGCCAGCAGCTTAGGAGGCATGCTAGCGAGGTACGAGCAGTACTTC,CASSLGGMLARYEQYF
TRBJ2-2,once,TRBD1,TRBV27,TGTGCCAGCAGACGACGAACAGGGGACACCGGGGAGCTGTTTTTT,CASRRRTGDTGELFF
TRBJ2-1,few,TRBD2,TRBV6-6,TGTGCCAGCAGGCCTAGCGGGGGGGCCGGCAATGAGCAGTTCTTC,CASRPSGGAGNEQFF
TRBJ2-1,.,TRBD2,TRBV2,TGTGCCAGCAGTCAGAGCGGGGGGAGAGGTGAGCAGTTCTTC,CASSQSGGRGEQFF
TRBJ1-1,.,TRBD1,TRBV27,TGTGCCAGCAGTTTAAGGCAGGGGGCAAGGTACACTGAAGCTTTCTTT,CASSLRQGARYTEAFF
TRBJ2-2,.,TRBD2,TRBV9,TGTGCCAGCAGCTTCCTGACTGGGAGGGACACCGGGGAGCTGTTTTTT,CASSFLTGRDTGELFF
TRBJ2-5,.,TRBD2,TRBV29-1,TGCAGCGCGGGAGGGATAGCGGGGGGACAAGAGACCCAGTACTTC,CSAGGIAGGQETQYF